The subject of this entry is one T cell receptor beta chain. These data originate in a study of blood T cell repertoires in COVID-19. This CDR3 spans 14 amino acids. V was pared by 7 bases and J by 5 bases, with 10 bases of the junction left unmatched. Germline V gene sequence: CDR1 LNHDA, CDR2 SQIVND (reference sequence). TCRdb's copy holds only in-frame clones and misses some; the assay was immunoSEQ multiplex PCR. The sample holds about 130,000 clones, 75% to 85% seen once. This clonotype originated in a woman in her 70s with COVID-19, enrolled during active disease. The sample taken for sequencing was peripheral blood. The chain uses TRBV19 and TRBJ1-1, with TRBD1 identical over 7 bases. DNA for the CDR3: TGTGCCAGTAAAACAGGGGCTGCGGGGACTGAAGCTTTCTTT. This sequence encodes CASKTGAAGTEAFF.